This T cell receptor (beta chain) was captured in a study of shared T cell receptors in the human thymus. The CDR3 totals 15 residues. Germline CDR1 and CDR2: SGHRS and YFSETQ. The V gene end was trimmed by 4 bases and the J gene end by 3 bases; junction bases not matched to a gene: 7. Measured with immunoSEQ multiplex PCR; TCRdb has only the in-frame clones, and not every one. The data show about 660,000 clones, roughly 88% seen once. These same data were also listed under a study on human thymus T cells. Per that study: Infants, healthy and Finnish, who were having corrective surgery for congenital heart defects served as donors. Thymic material originated from resections removed in the course of corrective heart surgery. The authors found apparently biased V and J gene usage in thymic and blood repertoires.

This receptor was obtained from a boy younger than two with a congenital heart defect. Specimen: thymocytes. This sequence joins TRBV5-1 and TRBJ2-7, with TRBD2 matching over 10 bases. Written as DNA, the CDR3 is TGCGCCAGCAGCCCGGGACTAGCGACGCGCTACGAGCAGTACTTC. It translates to CASSPGLATRYEQYF.